This record covers a single T cell receptor beta chain. This entry belongs to a study of blood T cell repertoires in COVID-19. Study-level information: Sample material is recorded as cDNA or gDNA derived from T cells, B-cell-depleted T cells, or PBMCs.

CDR1 and CDR2 (germline): SGHAT, FQNNGV. This CDR3 is built from 19 residues. After removal of 1 base from V and 0 bases from J, the junction contained 14 bases not matched to a gene. Categorization into cohorts depended on clinical history that participants reported. During the 2 weeks before they entered the study, exposed participants had met someone with a PCR-confirmed or clinician-diagnosed COVID-19 case. Original methodology: It was from reference gene primer amplification that nucleated cell counts were estimated. Here immunoSEQ multiplex PCR was the method, and the copy in TCRdb shows in-frame clones only, minus some. The V and J calls and clone size come from that table; D and trimming were worked out from the DNA. The sample lists 300,000 to 450,000 clones, about 90% occurring once.

Sequenced input: PBMCs or T cells enriched from blood (not recorded which). The J gene is TRBJ1-1, the V gene TRBV11-2, with 7 bases fitting TRBD1. The receptor's source is a woman aged 25 to 39 who had been exposed to COVID-19. Here the CDR3 DNA reads TGTGCCAGCAGCTTAGGATTAAGGGGGCAGACGGTGATGAACACTGAAGCTTTCTTT. As protein: CASSLGLRGQTVMNTEAFF.